This T cell receptor (beta chain) was captured in a study of cytomegalovirus exposure and HLA in healthy donors. Findings and caveats of the study: Previous analysis showed most TCR beta V segments were productive about 87% or about 30% of the time. Across HLA loci, a later analysis found differing TCR association rates, with DRB1 most and HLA-C fewest.

The study ran its PCR with 60 Vbeta and 13 Jbeta primers. Method: immunoSEQ multiplex PCR; TCRdb's copy keeps in-frame clones and lacks some. The data hold 150,000 to 200,000 clones, with around three quarters observed a single time. The CDR3 totals 13 residues. Germline V gene sequence: CDR1 SGHAT, CDR2 FQNNGV. The ends were cut back, 5 bases at V and 5 bases at J, with 11 bases in the middle. The sample holds one count of this clone. Its target is not known. This TCR was sampled from a man aged 25 to 40 in good health and CMV-seronegative. The chain combines TRBV11-2 with TRBJ2-3; tentatively, D is TRBD2 (5 bases). The sequencing input was PBMCs. CDR3 nucleotides: TGTGCCAGCAGCCGATCCCGGGGAGATACGCAGTATTTT. Its protein is CASSRSRGDTQYF.